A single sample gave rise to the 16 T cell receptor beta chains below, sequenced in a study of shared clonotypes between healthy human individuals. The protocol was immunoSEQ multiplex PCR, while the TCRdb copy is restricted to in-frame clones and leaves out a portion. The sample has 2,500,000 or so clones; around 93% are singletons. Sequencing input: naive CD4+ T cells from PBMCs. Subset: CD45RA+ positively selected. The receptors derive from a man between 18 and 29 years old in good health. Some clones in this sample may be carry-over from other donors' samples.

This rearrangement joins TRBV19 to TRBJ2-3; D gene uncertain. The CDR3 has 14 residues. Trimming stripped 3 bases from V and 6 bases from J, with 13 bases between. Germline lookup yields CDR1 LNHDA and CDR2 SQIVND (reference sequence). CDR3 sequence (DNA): TGTGCCAGTAGTATTTTCGCGGAGAGCGATACGCAGTATTTT. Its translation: CASSIFAESDTQYF.

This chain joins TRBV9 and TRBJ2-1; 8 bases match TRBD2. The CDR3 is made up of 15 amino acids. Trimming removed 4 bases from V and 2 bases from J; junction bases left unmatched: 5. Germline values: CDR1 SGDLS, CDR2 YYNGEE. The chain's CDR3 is CASSSAGDPYNEQFF. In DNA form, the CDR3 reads TGTGCCAGCAGCTCAGCGGGAGACCCCTACAATGAGCAGTTCTTC.

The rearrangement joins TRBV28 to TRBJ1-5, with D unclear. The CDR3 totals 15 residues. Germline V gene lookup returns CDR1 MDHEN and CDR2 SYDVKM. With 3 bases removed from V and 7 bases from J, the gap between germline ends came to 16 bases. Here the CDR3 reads CASSLETAWKQPQHF. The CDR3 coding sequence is TGTGCCAGCAGTTTGGAGACGGCTTGGAAACAGCCCCAGCATTTT.

CDR3 nucleotide sequence: TGTGCCAGCAGACCCTGGGACAGCTCTGGAAACACCATATATTTT. Its translation: CASRPWDSSGNTIYF. V is TRBV6-5 and J is TRBJ1-3; 7 bases are shared with TRBD1. The length of the CDR3 is 15 residues. Germline assignment: CDR1 MNHEY and CDR2 SVGAGI. The V segment lost 6 bases and the J segment 0 bases; nucleotides outside the gene matches: 5.

The CDR3 nucleotides read TGTGCCAGCGGCTTCGCCCCCCGGATGGAAGAAAAACTGTTTTTT. This codes for CASGFAPRMEEKLFF. The chain is built from TRBV28 and TRBJ1-4; D gene ambiguous. Germline CDR1 is MDHEN and CDR2 is SYDVKM. The CDR3 loop spans 15 amino acids. The V and J ends lost 8 bases and 8 bases respectively, with 21 bases between them.

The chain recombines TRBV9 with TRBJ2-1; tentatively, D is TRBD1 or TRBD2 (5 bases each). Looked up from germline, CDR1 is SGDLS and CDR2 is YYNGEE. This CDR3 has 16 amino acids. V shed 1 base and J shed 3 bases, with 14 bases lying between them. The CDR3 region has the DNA TGTGCCAGCAGCGTAACCGGGACGACCCTCTACAATGAGCAGTTCTTC. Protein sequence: CASSVTGTTLYNEQFF.

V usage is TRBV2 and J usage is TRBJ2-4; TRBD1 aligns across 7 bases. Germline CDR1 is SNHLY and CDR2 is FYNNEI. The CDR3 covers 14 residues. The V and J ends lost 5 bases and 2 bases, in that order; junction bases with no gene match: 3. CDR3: CASSQDRSKNIQYF. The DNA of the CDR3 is TGTGCCAGCAGTCAGGACAGGTCCAAAAACATTCAGTACTTC. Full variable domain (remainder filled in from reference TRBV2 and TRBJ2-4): EPEVTQTPSHQVTQMGQEVILRCVPISNHLYFYWYRQILGQKVEFLVSFYNNEISEKSEIFDDQFSVERPDGSNFTLKIRSTKLEDSAMYFCASSQDRSKNIQYFGAGTRLSVL.

The CDR3 here is CASSDQGLPYEQYF. CDR3 nucleotide sequence: TGTGCCAGCAGTGACCAGGGGCTCCCCTACGAGCAGTACTTC. The rearrangement links TRBV2 to TRBJ2-7, with D perhaps TRBD1 (6 bases). This CDR3 contains 14 residues. CDR1 is SNHLY and CDR2 is FYNNEI in the germline V gene. V lost 3 bases, J lost 2 bases, and 11 bases lay in between.

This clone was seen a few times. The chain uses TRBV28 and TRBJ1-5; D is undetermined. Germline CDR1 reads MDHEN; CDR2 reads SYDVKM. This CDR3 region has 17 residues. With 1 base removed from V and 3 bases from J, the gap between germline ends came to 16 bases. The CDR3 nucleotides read TGTGCCAGCAGTTTATTCGGAAAGAAGACCTTCAATCAGCCCCAGCATTTT. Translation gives CASSLFGKKTFNQPQHF.

The CDR3, as DNA: TGTGCCAGCAGCGGCCAACGAGGGCCTTCGGATGAGCAGTTCTTC. Translation: CASSGQRGPSDEQFF. The chain couples TRBV5-4 to TRBJ2-1, with a possible D match to TRBD2 (5 bases). Per germline, CDR1 SGHNT and CDR2 YYREEE (reference sequence). The CDR3 length is 15 residues. Trimming removed 4 bases from V and 8 bases from J, with 19 bases in between.

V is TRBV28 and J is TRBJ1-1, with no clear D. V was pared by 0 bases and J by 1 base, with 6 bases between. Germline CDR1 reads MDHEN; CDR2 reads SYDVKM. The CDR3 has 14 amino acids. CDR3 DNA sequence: TGTGCCAGCAGTTTATGGGAGGCGAACACTGAAGCTTTCTTT. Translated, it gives CASSLWEANTEAFF.

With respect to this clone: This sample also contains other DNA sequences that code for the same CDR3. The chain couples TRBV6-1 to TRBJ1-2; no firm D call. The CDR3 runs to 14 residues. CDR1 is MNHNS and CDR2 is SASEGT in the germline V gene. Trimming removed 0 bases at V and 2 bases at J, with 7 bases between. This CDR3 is CASSEAPGNYGYTF. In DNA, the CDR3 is TGTGCCAGCAGTGAAGCGCCGGGGAACTATGGCTACACCTTC.

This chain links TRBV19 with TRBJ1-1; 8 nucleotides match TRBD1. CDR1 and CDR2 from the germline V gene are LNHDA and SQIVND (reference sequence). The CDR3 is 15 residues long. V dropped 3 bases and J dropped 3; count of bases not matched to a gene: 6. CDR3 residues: CASSIQGAADTEAFF. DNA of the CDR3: TGTGCCAGTAGTATTCAGGGGGCAGCGGACACTGAAGCTTTCTTT. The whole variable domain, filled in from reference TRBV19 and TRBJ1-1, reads DGGITQSPKYLFRKEGQNVTLSCEQNLNHDAMYWYRQDPGQGLRLIYYSQIVNDFQKGDIAEGYSVSREKKESFPLTVTSAQKNPTAFYLCASSIQGAADTEAFFGQGTRLTVV.

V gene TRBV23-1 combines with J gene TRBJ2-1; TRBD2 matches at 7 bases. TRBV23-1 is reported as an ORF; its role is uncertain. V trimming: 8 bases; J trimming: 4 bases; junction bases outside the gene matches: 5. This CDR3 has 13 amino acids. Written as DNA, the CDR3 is TGCGCCAGCTCTCCCGGGGGGTACAATGAGCAGTTCTTC. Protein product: CASSPGGYNEQFF.

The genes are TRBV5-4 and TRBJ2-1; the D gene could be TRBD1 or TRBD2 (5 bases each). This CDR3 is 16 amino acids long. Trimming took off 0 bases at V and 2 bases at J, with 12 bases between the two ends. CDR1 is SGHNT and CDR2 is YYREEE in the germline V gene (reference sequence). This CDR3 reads CASSLGGTPAYNEQFF. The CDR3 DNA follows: TGTGCCAGCAGCTTGGGGGGGACCCCGGCCTACAATGAGCAGTTCTTC.

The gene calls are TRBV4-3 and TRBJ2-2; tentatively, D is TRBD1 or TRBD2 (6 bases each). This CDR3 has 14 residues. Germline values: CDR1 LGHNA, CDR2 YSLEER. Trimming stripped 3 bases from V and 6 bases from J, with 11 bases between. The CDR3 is CASSHRGDAGELFF. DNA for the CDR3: TGCGCCAGCAGCCATAGGGGGGACGCCGGGGAGCTGTTTTTT.